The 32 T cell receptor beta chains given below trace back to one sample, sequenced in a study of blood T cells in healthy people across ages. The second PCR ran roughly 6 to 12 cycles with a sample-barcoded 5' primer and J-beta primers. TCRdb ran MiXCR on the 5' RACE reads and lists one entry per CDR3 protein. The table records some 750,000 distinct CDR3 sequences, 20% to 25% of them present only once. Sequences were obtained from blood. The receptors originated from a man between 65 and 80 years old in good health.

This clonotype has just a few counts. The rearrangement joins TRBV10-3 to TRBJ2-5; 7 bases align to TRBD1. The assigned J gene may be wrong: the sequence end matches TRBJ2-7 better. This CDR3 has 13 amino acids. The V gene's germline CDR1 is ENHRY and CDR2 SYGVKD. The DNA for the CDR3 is TGTGCCATCAGTACGGGACAGATCTACGAGCAGTACTTC. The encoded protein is CAISTGQIYEQYF.

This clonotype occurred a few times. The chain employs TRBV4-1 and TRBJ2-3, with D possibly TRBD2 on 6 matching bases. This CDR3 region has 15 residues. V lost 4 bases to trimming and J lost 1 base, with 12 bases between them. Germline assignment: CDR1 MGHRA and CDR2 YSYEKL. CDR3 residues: CASSRAGTRTDTQYF. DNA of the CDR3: TGCGCCAGCAGCCGAGCGGGCACCCGCACAGATACGCAGTATTTT.

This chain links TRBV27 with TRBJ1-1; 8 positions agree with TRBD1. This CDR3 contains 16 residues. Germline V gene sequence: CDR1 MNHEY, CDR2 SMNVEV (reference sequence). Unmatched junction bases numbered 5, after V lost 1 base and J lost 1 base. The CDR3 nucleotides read TGTGCCAGCAGTTTATACCAGACAGGGGCGAACACTGAAGCTTTCTTT. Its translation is CASSLYQTGANTEAFF.

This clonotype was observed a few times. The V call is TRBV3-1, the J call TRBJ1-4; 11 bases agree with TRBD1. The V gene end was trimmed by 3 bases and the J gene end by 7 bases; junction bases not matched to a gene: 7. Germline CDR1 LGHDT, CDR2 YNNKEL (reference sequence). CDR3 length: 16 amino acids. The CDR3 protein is CASSQDRGRIVEKLFF. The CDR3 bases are TGTGCCAGCAGCCAGGACAGGGGGCGCATAGTTGAAAAACTGTTTTTT.

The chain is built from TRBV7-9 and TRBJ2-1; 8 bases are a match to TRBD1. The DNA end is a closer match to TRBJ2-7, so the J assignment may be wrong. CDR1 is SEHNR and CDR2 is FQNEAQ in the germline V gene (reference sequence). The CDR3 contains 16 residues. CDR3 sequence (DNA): TGTGCCAGCAGCTTAAGGACTGGCAGGGGGCTTGACGAGCAGTACTTC. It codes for CASSLRTGRGLDEQYF.

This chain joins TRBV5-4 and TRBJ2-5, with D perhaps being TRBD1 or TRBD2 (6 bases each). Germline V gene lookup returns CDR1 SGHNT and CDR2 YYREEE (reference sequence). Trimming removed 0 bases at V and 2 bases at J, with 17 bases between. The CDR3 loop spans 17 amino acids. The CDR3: CASSLGLGGRKQETQYF. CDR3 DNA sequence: TGTGCCAGCAGCTTGGGGCTCGGGGGCCGCAAACAAGAGACCCAGTACTTC.

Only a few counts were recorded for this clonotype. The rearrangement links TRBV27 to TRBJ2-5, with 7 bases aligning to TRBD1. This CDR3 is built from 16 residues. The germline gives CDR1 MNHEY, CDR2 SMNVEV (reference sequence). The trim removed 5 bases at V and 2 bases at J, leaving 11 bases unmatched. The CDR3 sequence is CASSPLWDRNQETQYF. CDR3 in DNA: TGTGCCAGCAGTCCCCTCTGGGACAGAAATCAAGAGACCCAGTACTTC.

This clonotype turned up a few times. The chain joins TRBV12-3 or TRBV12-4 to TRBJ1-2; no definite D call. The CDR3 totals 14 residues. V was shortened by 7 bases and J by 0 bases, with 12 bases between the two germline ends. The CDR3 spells CASTRVSTNYGYTF. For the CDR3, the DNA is TGTGCCAGCACCCGGGTCTCGACTAACTATGGCTACACCTTC.

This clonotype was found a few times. CDR3 nucleotides: TGCGCCAGCAGCTTGGGACGACAGGGGTCCCACGAGCAGTACGTC. This encodes CASSLGRQGSHEQYV. V usage is TRBV5-1 and J usage is TRBJ2-5; TRBD1 aligns across 8 bases. The J call could be wrong; TRBJ2-7 is a better fit for the DNA end. The CDR3 is 15 amino acids. Per germline, CDR1 SGHRS and CDR2 YFSETQ.

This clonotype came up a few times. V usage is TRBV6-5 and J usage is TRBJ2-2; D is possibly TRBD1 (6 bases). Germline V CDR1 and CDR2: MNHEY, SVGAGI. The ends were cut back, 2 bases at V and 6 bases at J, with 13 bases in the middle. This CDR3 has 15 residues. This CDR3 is CASSYRDTVSGELFF. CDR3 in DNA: TGTGCCAGCAGTTACAGGGACACGGTGTCCGGGGAGCTGTTTTTT.

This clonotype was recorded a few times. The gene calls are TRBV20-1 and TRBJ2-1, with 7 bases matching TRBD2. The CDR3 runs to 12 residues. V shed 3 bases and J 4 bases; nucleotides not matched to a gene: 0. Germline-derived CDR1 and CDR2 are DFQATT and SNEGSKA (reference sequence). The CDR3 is CSASSGYNEQFF. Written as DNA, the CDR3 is TGCAGTGCTAGTAGCGGGTACAATGAGCAGTTCTTC.

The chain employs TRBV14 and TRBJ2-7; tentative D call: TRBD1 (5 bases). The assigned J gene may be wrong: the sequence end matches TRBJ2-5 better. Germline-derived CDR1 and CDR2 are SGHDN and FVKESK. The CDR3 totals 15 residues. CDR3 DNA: TGTGCCAGCAGCCAAGAGTGGTCTAGGGGTGAGACCCAGTACTTC. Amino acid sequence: CASSQEWSRGETQYF.

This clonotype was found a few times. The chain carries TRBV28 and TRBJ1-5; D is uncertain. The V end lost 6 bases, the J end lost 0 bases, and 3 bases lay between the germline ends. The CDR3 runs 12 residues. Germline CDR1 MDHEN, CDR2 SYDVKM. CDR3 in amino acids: CASRSSNQPQHF. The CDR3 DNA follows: TGTGCCAGCAGAAGTAGCAATCAGCCCCAGCATTTT. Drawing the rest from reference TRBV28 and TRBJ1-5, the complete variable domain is DVKVTQSSRYLVKRTGEKVFLECVQDMDHENMFWYRQDPGLGLRLIYFSYDVKMKEKGDIPEGYSVSREKKERFSLILESASTNQTSMYLCASRSSNQPQHFGDGTRLSIL.

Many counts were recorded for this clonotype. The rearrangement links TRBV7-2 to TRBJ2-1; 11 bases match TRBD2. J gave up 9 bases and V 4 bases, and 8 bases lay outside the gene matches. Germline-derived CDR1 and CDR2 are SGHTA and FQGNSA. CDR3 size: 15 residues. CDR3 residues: CASSSRVSGRGEQFF. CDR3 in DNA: TGTGCCAGCAGCTCTCGTGTTAGCGGGAGGGGTGAGCAGTTCTTC.

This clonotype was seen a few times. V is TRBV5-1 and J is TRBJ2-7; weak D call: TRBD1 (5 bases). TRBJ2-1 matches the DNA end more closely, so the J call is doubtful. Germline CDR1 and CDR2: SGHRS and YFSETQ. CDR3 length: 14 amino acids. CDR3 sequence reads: CASSPTTGYNEQFF. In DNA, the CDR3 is TGCGCCAGCAGCCCTACAACAGGATACAATGAGCAGTTCTTC.

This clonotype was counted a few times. The CDR3 nucleotides read TGCAGTGCCGAGGGGACTTACAATGAGCAGTTCTTC. Amino acid sequence: CSAEGTYNEQFF. The gene calls are TRBV20-1 and TRBJ2-1; TRBD2 might be the D (6 bases). Germline V gene lookup returns CDR1 DFQATT and CDR2 SNEGSKA (reference sequence). The length of the CDR3 is 12 residues. The V and J ends lost 6 bases and 4 bases respectively, with 10 bases between them.

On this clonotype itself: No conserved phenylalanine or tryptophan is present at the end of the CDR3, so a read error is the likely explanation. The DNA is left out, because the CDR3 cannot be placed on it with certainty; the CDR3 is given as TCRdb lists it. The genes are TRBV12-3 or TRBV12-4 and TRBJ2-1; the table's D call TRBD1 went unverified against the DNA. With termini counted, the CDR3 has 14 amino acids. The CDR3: CASRSDRGWNEQLL.

As DNA, the CDR3 is TGTGCCAGCAGTTTAGGGGGACAAGGCAAACAGTATTTT. It codes for CASSLGGQGKQYF. The chain couples TRBV12-3 or TRBV12-4 to TRBJ2-3; a possible D gene is TRBD1 (6 bases). V lost 1 base and J lost 12, with 14 bases in between. The CDR3 has 13 residues.

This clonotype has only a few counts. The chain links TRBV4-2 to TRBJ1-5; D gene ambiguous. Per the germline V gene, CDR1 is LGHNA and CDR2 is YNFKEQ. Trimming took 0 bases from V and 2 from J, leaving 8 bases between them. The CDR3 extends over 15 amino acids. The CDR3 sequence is CASSQDWKGNQPQHF. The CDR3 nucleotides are TGTGCCAGCAGCCAAGATTGGAAAGGCAATCAGCCCCAGCATTTT.

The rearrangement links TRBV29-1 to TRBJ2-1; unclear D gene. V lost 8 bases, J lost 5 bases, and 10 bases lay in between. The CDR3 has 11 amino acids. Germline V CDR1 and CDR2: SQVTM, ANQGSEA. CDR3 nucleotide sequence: TGCAGCAGGAAGGATAACAATGAGCAGTTCTTC. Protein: CSRKDNNEQFF.

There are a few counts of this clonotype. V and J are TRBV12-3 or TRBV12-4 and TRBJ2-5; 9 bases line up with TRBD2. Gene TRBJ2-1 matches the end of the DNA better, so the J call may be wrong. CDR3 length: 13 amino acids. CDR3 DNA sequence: TGTGCCAGCAGTTTTGGCGGGAGGGATGAGCAGTTCTTC. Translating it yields CASSFGGRDEQFF.

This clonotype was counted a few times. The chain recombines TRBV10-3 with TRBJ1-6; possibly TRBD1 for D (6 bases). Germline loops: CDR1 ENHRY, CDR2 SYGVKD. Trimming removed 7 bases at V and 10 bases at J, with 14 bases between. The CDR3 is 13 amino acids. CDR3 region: CAITQGRESPLHF. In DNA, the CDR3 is TGTGCCATCACTCAGGGGAGGGAGTCACCCCTCCACTTT.

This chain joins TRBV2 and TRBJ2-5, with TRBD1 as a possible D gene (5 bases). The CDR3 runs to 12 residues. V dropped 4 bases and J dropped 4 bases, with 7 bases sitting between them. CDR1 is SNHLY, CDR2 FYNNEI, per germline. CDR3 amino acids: CASSGQRETQYF. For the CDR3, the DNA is TGTGCCAGCAGTGGACAGAGAGAGACCCAGTACTTC. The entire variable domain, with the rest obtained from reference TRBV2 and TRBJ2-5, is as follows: EPEVTQTPSHQVTQMGQEVILRCVPISNHLYFYWYRQILGQKVEFLVSFYNNEISEKSEIFDDQFSVERPDGSNFTLKIRSTKLEDSAMYFCASSGQRETQYFGPGTRLLVL.

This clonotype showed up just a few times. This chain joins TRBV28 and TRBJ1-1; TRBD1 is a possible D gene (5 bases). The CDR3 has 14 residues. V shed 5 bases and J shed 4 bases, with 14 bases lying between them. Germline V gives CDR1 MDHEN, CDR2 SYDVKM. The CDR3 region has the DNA TGTGCCAGCAGTCCCGGTTATAGGGGCACTGAAGCTTTCTTT. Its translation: CASSPGYRGTEAFF.

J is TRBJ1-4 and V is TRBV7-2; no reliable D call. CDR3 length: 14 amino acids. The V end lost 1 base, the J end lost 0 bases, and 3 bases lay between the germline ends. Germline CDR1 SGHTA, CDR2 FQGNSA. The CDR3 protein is CASSLEATNEKLFF. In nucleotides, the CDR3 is TGTGCCAGCAGCTTAGAAGCAACTAATGAAAAACTGTTTTTT.

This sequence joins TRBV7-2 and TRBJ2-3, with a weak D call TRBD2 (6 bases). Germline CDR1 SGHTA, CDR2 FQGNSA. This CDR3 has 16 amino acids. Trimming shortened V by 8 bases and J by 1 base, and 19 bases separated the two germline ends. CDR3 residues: CASGSLVGGGTDTQYF. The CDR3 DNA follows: TGTGCCAGCGGCTCGCTCGTCGGGGGAGGCACAGATACGCAGTATTTT.

The CDR3 loop is CATTPIAEAFF. The DNA for the CDR3 is TGTGCCACCACACCAATCGCTGAAGCTTTCTTT. The chain links TRBV12-3 or TRBV12-4 to TRBJ1-1; D is uncertain. The CDR3 totals 11 residues. Trimming left V 10 bases short and J 6 bases short, with 12 bases between.

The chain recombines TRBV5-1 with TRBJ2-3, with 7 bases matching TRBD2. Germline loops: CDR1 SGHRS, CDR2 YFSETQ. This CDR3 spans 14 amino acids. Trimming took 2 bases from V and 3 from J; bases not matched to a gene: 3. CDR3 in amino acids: CASSFAGVTDTQYF. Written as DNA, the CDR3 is TGCGCCAGCAGCTTTGCGGGGGTGACAGATACGCAGTATTTT.

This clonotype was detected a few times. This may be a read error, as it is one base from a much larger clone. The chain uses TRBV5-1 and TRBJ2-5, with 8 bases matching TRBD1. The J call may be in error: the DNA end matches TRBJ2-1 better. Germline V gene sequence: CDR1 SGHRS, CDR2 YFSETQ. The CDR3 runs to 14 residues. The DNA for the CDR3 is TGCGCCAGCAGTGCGGGACAGGAGCACAATGAGCAGTTCTTC. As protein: CASSAGQEHNEQFF.

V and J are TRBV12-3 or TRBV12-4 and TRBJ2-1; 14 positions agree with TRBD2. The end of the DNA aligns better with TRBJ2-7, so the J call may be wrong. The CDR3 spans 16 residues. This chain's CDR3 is CASSSRTSGGKGEQYF. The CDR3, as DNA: TGTGCCAGCAGTTCAAGGACTAGCGGGGGGAAGGGCGAGCAGTACTTC.

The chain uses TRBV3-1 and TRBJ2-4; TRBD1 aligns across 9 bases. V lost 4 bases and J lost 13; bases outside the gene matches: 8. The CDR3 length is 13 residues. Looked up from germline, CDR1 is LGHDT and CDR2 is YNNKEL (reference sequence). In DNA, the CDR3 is TGTGCCAGCAGCCTAGGGACAGGGTTTTGGCAGTACTTC. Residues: CASSLGTGFWQYF.

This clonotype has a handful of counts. Here the CDR3 reads CASRRWGADTEAFF. CDR3 bases: TGTGCCAGCAGAAGGTGGGGGGCCGACACTGAAGCTTTCTTT. The gene calls are TRBV2 and TRBJ1-1; possibly TRBD1 for D (6 bases). Germline CDR1 is SNHLY and CDR2 is FYNNEI. V was shortened by 6 bases and J by 3 bases, with 14 bases between the two germline ends. There are 14 residues in the CDR3.